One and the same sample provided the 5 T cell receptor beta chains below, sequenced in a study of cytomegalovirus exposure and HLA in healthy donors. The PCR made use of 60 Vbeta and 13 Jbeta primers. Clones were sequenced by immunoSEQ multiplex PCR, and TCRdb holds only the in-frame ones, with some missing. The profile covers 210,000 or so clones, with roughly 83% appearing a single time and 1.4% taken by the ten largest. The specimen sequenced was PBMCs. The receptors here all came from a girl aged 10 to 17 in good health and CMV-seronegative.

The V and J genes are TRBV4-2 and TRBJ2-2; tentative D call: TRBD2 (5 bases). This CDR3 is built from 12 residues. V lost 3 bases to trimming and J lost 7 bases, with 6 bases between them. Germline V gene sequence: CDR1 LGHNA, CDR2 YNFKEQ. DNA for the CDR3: TGTGCCAGCAGCCAGAGGGTCGGGGAGCTGTTTTTT. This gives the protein CASSQRVGELFF.

Here the CDR3 DNA reads TGCGCCAGCAGCGGTCTGGGGCCAGAAGCTTTCTTT. Residues: CASSGLGPEAFF. The chain has TRBV5-1 and TRBJ1-1, with a possible D match to TRBD1 (5 bases). The CDR3 consists of 12 residues. Germline V lookup: CDR1 SGHRS, CDR2 YFSETQ. V was trimmed by 4 bases and J by 8 bases, leaving 12 bases between them.

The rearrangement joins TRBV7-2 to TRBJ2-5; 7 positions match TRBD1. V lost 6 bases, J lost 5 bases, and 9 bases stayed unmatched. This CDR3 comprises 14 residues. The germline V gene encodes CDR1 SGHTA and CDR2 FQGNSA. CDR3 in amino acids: CASRQDRARETQYF. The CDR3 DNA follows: TGTGCCAGCAGACAAGACAGGGCGCGGGAGACCCAGTACTTC.

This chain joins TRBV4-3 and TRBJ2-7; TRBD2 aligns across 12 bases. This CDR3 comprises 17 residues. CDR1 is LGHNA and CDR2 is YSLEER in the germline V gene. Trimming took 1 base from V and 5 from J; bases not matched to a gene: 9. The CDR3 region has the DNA TGCGCCAGCAGCCAAGTGGCTAGCGGGGGGGCCCTCGACGAGCAGTACTTC. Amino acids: CASSQVASGGALDEQYF.

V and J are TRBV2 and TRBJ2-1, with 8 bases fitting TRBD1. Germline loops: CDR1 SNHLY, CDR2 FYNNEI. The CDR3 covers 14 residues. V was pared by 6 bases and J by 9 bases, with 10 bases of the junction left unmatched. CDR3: CASREGQARGEQFF. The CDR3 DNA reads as TGTGCCAGCAGGGAGGGACAGGCCCGCGGTGAGCAGTTCTTC.